This TCR beta chain is drawn from a study of blood T cell repertoires in COVID-19. Study overall: In each case, the material was cDNA or gDNA derived from T cells, B-cell-depleted T cells, or PBMCs.

Here immunoSEQ multiplex PCR was the method, and the copy in TCRdb shows in-frame clones only, minus some. This sample has roughly 100,000 clones, with 75% to 90% found just once. The CDR3 extends over 14 amino acids. Germline V gives CDR1 LGHDT, CDR2 YNNKEL (reference sequence). V was trimmed by 3 bases and J by 12 bases, leaving 18 bases between them. The sequencing input was peripheral blood. The clonotype was recovered from a human donor in a cohort sampled during active COVID-19. This chain uses TRBV3-1 (or the pseudogene TRBV3-2) with TRBJ1-3, with D perhaps matching TRBD1 (5 bases). For the CDR3, the DNA is TGTGCCAGCAGCCAGGGGGGTAGGGGTTGCCTCATATATTTT. Its translation: CASSQGGRGCLIYF.